This T cell receptor (beta chain) comes out of a study of a mutant IDH1 vaccine in newly diagnosed glioma. The CDR3 sequence is 13 residues long. With 6 bases clipped from V and 8 bases from J, the junction kept 7 bases outside the gene matches. Germline V gene data show CDR1 as SGHTA and CDR2 as FQGNSA. The time point was: week 47, end of study. The content of each vaccine dose was 300 ug of mutant IDH1 20-mer peptide, and topical imiquimod accompanied it. A note on this clone: Its antigen is currently unknown.

Only in-frame clones appear in the TCRdb table, and some are missing; sequencing was by immunoSEQ multiplex PCR. The data hold 30,000 to 35,000 clones, with about 92% observed a single time. The sequence was obtained from a man between 40 and 49 years old with glioma. Sequenced here: PBMCs, sampled from a glioma patient whose treatment included an IDH1 peptide vaccine. The rearrangement links TRBV7-2 to TRBJ2-1; 7 positions match TRBD1. CDR3 loop: CASSFRQGHEQFF. The CDR3 DNA follows: TGTGCCAGCAGTTTTAGACAGGGCCATGAGCAGTTCTTC.